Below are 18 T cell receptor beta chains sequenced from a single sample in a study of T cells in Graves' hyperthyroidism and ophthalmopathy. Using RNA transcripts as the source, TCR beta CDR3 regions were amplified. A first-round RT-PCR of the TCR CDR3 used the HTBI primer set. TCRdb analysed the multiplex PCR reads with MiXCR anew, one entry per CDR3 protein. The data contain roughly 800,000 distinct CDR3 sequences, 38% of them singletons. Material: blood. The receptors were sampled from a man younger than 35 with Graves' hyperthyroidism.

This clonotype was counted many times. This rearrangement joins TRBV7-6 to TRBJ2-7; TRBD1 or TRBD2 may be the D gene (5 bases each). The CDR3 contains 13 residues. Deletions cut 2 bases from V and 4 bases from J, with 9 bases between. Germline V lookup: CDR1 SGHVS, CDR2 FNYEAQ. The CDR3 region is CASSLQGEYEQYF. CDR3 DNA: TGTGCCAGCAGCTTACAGGGAGAATACGAGCAGTACTTC.

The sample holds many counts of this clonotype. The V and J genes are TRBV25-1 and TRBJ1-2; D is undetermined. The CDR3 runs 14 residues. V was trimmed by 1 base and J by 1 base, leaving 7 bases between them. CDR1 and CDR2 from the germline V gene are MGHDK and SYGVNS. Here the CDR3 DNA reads TGTGCCAGCAGTGAATCCCCTGTTAACTATGGCTACACCTTC. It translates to CASSESPVNYGYTF.

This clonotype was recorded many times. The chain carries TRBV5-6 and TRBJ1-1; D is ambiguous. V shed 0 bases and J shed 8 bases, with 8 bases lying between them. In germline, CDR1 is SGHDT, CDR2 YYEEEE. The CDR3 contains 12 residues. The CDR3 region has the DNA TGTGCCAGCAGCTTGGAGTCCTTAGAAGCTTTCTTT. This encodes CASSLESLEAFF.

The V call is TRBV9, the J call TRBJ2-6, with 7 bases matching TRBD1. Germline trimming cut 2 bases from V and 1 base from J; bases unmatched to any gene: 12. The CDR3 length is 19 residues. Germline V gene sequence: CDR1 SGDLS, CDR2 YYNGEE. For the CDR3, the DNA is TGTGCCAGCAGCGTTCCCGAGGACAGGACTTCGTCTGGGGCCAACGTCCTGACTTTC. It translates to CASSVPEDRTSSGANVLTF.

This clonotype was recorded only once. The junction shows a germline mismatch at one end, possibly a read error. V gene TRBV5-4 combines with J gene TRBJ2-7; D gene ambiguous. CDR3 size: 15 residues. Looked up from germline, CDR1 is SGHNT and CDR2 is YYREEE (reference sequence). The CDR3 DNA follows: TGTGCCAGCAGCCAAGACGGCGTCAGACCCAACGAGCCGTACTTC. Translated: CASSQDGVRPNEPYF.

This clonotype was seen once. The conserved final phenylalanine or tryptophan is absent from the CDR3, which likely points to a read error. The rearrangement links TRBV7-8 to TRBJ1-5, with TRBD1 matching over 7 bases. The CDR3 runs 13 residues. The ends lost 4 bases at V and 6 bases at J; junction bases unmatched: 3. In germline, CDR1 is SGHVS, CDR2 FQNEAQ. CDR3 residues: CASSSTGFQPQHS. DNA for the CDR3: TGTGCCAGCAGCTCGACAGGGTTTCAGCCCCAGCATTCT.

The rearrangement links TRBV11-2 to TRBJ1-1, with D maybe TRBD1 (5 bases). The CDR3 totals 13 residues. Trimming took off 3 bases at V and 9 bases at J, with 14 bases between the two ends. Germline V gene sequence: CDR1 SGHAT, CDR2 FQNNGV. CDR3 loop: CASSLRGSSQAFF. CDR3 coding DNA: TGTGCCAGCAGCTTGAGGGGCAGTTCCCAAGCTTTCTTT.

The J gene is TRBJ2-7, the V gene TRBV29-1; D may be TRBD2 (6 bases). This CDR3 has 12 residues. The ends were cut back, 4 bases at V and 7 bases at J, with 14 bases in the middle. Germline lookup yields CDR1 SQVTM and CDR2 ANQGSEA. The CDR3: CSVGTGAEEQYF. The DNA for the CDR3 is TGCAGCGTTGGAACGGGAGCGGAAGAGCAGTACTTC.

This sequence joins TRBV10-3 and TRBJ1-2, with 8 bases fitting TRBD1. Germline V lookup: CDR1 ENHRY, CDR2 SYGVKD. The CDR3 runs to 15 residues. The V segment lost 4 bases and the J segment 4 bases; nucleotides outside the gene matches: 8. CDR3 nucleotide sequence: TGTGCCATCAGTGCCCAGGGGACAGGAACCTATGGCTACACCTTC. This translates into CAISAQGTGTYGYTF.

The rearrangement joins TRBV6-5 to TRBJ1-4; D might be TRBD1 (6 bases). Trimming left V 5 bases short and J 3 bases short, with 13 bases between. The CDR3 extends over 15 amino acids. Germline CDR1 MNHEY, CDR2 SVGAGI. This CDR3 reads CASSIHREANEKLFF. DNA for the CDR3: TGTGCCAGCAGTATCCACAGGGAGGCTAATGAAAAACTGTTTTTT.

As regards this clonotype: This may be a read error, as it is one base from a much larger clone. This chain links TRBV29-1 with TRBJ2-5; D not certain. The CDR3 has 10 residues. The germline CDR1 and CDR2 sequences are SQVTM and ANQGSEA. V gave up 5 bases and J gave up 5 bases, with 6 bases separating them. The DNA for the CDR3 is TGCAGCGTTATTAGGGAGACCCAGTACTTC. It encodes CSVIRETQYF.

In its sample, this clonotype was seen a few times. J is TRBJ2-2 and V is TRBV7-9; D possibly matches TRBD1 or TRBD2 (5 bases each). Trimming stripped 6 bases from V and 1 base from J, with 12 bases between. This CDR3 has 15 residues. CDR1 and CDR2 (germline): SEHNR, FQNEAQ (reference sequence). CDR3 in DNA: TGTGCCAGCAGACCCCGGGGACGGAACACCGGGGAGCTGTTTTTT. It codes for CASRPRGRNTGELFF. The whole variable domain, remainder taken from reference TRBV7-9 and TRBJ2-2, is DTGVSQNPRHKITKRGQNVTFRCDPISEHNRLYWYRQTLGQGPEFLTYFQNEAQLEKSRLLSDRFSAERPKGSFSTLEIQRTEQGDSAMYLCASRPRGRNTGELFFGEGSRLTVL.

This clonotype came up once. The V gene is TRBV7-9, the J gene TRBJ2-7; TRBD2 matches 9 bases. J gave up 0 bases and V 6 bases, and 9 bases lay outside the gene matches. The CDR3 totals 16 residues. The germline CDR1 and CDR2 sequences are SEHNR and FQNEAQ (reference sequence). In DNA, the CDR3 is TGTGCCAGCAGTCCGGGCTGGCGGGAGGGCTCCTACGAGCAGTACTTC. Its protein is CASSPGWREGSYEQYF.

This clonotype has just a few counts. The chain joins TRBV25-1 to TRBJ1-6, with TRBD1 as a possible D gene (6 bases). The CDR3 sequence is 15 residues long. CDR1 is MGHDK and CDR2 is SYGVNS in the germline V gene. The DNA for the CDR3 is TGTGCTAGTCAGGGGTCGGAATCCTATAATTCACCCCTCCACTTT. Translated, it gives CASQGSESYNSPLHF.

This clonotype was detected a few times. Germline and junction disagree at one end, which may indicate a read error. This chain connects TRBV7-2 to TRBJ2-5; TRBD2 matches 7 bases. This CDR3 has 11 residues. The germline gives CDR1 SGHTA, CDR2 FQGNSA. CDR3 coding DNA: TGTGCCAGCAGCTTAGGCGGGAGTTTGGACTTC. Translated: CASSLGGSLDF.

The CDR3 protein is CASSFRGDSYEQYF. For the CDR3, the DNA is TGTGCCAGCAGCTTCCGAGGGGATTCCTACGAGCAGTACTTC. This chain connects TRBV7-9 to TRBJ2-7, with D possibly called TRBD1 or TRBD2 (5 bases each). The CDR3 contains 14 residues. V was pared by 3 bases and J by 1 base, with 10 bases between. In germline, CDR1 is SEHNR, CDR2 FQNEAQ (reference sequence). Supplemented by reference TRBV7-9 and TRBJ2-7, the full variable domain reads DTGVSQNPRHKITKRGQNVTFRCDPISEHNRLYWYRQTLGQGPEFLTYFQNEAQLEKSRLLSDRFSAERPKGSFSTLEIQRTEQGDSAMYLCASSFRGDSYEQYFGPGTRLTVT.

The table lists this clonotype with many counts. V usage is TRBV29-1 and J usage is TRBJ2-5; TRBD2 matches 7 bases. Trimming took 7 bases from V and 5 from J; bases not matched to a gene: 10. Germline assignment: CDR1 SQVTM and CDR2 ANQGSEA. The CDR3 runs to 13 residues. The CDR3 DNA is TGCAGCGCCTGGGGGAGGGCTAGGGAGACCCAGTACTTC. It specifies CSAWGRARETQYF.

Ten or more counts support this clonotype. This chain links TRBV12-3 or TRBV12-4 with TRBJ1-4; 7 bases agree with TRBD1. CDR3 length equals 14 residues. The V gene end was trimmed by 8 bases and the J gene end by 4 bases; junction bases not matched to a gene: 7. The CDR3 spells CASATGTVNEKLFF. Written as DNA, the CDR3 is TGTGCCAGCGCGACCGGGACAGTTAATGAAAAACTGTTTTTT.